The present entry profiles one TCR beta chain with its context. The method was immunoSEQ multiplex PCR; TCRdb's version includes in-frame clones alone and lacks a portion of them. The sample includes tens of thousands of clones, around 81% of them seen just once. The sample originates from a study of T cell responses to AZD1222 COVID-19 vaccine. The CDR3 has 13 residues. Germline V lookup: CDR1 SGHNT, CDR2 YYREEE (reference sequence). The ends were cut back, 5 bases at V and 3 bases at J, with 10 bases in the middle. The clonotype was recovered from an adult who received the AZD1222 COVID-19 vaccine. The J gene is TRBJ2-3, the V gene TRBV5-4, with D uncertain. This sample comprised peripheral blood, obtained 28 days after the second AZD1222 dose. This chain's CDR3 is CASRFWGTDTQYF. CDR3 coding DNA: TGTGCCAGCAGATTCTGGGGTACAGATACGCAGTATTTT.